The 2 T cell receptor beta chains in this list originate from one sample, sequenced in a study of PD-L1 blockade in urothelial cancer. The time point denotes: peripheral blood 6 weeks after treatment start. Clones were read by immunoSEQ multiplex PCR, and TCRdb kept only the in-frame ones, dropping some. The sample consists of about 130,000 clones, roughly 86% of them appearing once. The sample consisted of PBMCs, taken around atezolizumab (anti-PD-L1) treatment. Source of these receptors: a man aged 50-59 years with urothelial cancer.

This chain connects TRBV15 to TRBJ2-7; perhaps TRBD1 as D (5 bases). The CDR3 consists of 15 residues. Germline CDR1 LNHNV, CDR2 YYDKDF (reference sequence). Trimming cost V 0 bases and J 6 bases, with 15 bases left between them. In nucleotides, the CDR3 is TGTGCCACCAGCAGAGAAAGGGTCAGGGCTGGCGAGCAGTACTTC. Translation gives CATSRERVRAGEQYF.

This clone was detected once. Here the CDR3 DNA reads TGTGCCAGCAGCTCCGACAGGGGCACCTACGAGCAGTACTTC. Its translation is CASSSDRGTYEQYF. V is TRBV11-2 and J is TRBJ2-7; 8 bases are shared with TRBD1. Germline V gene data show CDR1 as SGHAT and CDR2 as FQNNGV. Trimming cost V 4 bases and J 2 bases; bases outside gene matches: 4. The CDR3 runs to 14 residues.